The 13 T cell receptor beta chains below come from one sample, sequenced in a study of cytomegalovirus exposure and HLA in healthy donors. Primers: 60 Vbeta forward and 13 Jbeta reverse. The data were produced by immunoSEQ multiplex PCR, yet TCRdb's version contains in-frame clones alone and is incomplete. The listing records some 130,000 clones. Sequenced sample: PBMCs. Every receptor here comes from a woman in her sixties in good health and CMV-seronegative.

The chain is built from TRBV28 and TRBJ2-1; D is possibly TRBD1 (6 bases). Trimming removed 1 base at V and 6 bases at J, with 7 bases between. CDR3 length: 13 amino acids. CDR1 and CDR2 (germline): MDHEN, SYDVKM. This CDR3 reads CASSLLGGNEQFF. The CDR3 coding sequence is TGTGCCAGCAGTTTATTAGGGGGCAATGAGCAGTTCTTC.

DNA of the CDR3: TGCGCCAGCAGACCCAACTTCAATGAGCAGTTCTTC. Protein: CASRPNFNEQFF. V is TRBV5-1 and J is TRBJ2-1; D unclear. V dropped 5 bases and J dropped 6 bases, with 9 bases sitting between them. Looked up from germline, CDR1 is SGHRS and CDR2 is YFSETQ. CDR3 length: 12 residues. The variable domain in full, completed from reference TRBV5-1 and TRBJ2-1, reads KAGVTQTPRYLIKTRGQQVTLSCSPISGHRSVSWYQQTPGQGLQFLFEYFSETQRNKGNFPGRFSGRQFSNSRSEMNVSTLELGDSALYLCASRPNFNEQFFGPGTRLTVL.

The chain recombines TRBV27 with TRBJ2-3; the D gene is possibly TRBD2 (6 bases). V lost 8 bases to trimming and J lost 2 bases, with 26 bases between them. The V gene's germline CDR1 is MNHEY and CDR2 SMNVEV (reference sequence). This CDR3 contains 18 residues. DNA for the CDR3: TGTGCCAGCGCCGGTAGATGGGATTTCGGGGAGGCCACAGATACGCAGTATTTT. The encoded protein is CASAGRWDFGEATDTQYF.

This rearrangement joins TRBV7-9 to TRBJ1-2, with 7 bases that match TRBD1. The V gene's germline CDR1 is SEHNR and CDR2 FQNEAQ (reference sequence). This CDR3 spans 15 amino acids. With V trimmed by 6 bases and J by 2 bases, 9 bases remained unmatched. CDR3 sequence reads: CASSLRDSVNYGYTF. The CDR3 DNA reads TGTGCCAGCAGTCTGAGGGACAGTGTGAACTATGGCTACACCTTC.

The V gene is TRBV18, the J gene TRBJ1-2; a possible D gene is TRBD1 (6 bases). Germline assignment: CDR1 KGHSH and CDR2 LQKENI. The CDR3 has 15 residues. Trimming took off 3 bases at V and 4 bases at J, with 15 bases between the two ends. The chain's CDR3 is CASSPRQELRYGYTF. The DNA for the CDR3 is TGTGCCAGCTCACCTCGACAGGAGCTTCGCTATGGCTACACCTTC.

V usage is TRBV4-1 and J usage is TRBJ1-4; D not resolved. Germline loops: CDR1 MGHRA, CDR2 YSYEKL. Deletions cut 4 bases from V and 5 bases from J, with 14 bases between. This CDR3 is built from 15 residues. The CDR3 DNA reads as TGCGCCAGCAGCCTGACCCAGGTTTCCAATGAAAAACTGTTTTTT. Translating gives CASSLTQVSNEKLFF.

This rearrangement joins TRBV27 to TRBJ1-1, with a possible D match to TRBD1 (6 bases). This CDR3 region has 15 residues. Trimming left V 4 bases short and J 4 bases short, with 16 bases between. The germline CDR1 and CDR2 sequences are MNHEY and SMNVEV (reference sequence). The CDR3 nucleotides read TGTGCCAGCAGTTGGTCCCCAGGGGTATCCACTGAAGCTTTCTTT. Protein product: CASSWSPGVSTEAFF.

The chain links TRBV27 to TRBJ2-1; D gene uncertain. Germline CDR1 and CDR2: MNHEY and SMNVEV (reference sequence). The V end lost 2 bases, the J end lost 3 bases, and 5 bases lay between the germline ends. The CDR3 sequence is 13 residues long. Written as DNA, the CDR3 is TGTGCCAGCAGTTTAGACAACTACAATGAGCAGTTCTTC. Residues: CASSLDNYNEQFF.

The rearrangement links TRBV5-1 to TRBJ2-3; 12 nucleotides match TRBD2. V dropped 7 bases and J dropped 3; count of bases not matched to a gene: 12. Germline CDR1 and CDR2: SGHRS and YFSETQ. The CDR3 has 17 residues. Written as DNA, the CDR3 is TGCGCCAGCCAGTACACGGCTAGCGGGGGGGCTACAGATACGCAGTATTTT. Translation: CASQYTASGGATDTQYF.

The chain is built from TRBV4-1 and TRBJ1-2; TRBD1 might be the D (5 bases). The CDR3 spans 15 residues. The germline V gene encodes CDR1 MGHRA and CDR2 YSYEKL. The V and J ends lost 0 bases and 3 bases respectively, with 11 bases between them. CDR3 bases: TGCGCCAGCAGCCAAGATATCCAGGGCTACTATGGCTACACCTTC. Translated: CASSQDIQGYYGYTF.

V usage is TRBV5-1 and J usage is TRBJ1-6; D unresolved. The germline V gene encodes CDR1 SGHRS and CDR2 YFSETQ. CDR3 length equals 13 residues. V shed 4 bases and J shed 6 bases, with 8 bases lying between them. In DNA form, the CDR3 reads TGCGCCAGCAGCGTAACAGTTAATTCACCCCTCCACTTT. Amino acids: CASSVTVNSPLHF.

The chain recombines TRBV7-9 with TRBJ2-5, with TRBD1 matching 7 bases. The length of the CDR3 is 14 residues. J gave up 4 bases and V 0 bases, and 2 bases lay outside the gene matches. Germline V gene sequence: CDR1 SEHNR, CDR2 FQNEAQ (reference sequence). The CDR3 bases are TGTGCCAGCAGCTTAGCGGACAGGCCAGAGACCCAGTACTTC. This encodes CASSLADRPETQYF.

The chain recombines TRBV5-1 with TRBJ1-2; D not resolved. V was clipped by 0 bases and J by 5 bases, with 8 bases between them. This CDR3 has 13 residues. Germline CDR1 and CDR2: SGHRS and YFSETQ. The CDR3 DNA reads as TGCGCCAGCAGCTTGGAGGCGGTGTATGGCTACACCTTC. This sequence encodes CASSLEAVYGYTF.